This TCR beta chain appears in the sequencing data of a study of neurological immune-mediated disorders. Germline V lookup: CDR1 SNHLY, CDR2 FYNNEI. V lost 4 bases and J lost 3; bases outside the gene matches: 5. The CDR3 is 15 amino acids. Time point described: longitudinal time-point 1 (baseline). Volunteers from a blood bank in Maryland, USA, constituted the healthy controls. The unsorted libraries had their origin in 2 million PBMCs stored at -80 C. The cDNA was synthesized by means of template-switch 5'RACE, which was carried out with 10-nucleotide random UMIs. A single record per CDR3 protein comes from TCRdb applying MiXCR to the 5' RACE reads. This sample carries tens of thousands of distinct CDR3 sequences, roughly a tenth of them seen once, and the ten largest clones take more than 9%. This clonotype was seen repeatedly, ten times or more. Its target is not known. Regarding the study as a whole: Across subjects, no CDR3 amino acid sequence appeared in expanded clones of more than one subject, a finding that suggested private repertoires in all groups.

The sequence derives from a man aged 25 to 45 in good health. The chain is built from TRBV2 and TRBJ2-7, with 11 nucleotides matching TRBD2. The sample taken for sequencing was PBMCs. CDR3 sequence (DNA): TGTGCCAGCAGTGCCCCCGGGACTAGCGGCTACGAGCAGTACTTC. Amino acid sequence: CASSAPGTSGYEQYF.